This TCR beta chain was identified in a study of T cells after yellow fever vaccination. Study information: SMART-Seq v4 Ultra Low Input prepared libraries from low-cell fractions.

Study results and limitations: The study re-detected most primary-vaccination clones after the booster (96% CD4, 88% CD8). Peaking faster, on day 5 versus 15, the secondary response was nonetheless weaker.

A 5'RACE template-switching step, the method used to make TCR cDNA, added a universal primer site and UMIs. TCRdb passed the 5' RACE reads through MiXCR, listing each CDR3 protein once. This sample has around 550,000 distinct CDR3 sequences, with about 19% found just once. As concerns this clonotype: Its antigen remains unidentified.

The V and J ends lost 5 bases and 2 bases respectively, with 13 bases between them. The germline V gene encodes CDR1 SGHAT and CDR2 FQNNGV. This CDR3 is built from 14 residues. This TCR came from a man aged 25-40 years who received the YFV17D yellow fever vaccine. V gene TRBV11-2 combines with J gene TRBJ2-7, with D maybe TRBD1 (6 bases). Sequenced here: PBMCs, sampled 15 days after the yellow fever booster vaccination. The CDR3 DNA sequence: TGTGCCAGCAGCGACAGGCGCCCAACCTACGAGCAGTACTTC. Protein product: CASSDRRPTYEQYF. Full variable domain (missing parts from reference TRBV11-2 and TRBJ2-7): EAGVAQSPRYKIIEKRQSVAFWCNPISGHATLYWYQQILGQGPKLLIQFQNNGVVDDSQLPKDRFSAERLKGVDSTLKIQPAKLEDSAVYLCASSDRRPTYEQYFGPGTRLTVT.